The clone carrying this TCR beta chain was found a few times. The data are from a study of cytomegalovirus exposure and HLA in healthy donors. PCR involved 60 Vbeta and 13 Jbeta primers. The table came from immunoSEQ multiplex PCR; TCRdb's copy has only in-frame clones and leaves some out. The table includes about 160,000 clones, 65% to 80% detected once. This TCR was recovered from a woman between 45 and 65 years old in good health and CMV-seropositive. Sequencing used PBMCs.

The CDR3 DNA reads TGTGCCAGCAGCTTGGTCGGGACAGTCCTGGGGGGCTACACCTTC. Protein product: CASSLVGTVLGGYTF. The chain couples TRBV5-6 to TRBJ1-2; 7 bases match TRBD1. Losses at the gene ends were 0 bases for V and 8 bases for J; bases not matched to a gene: 10. Germline V gene sequence: CDR1 SGHDT, CDR2 YYEEEE. The CDR3 is 15 amino acids.